This T cell receptor (beta chain) was retrieved from a study of cytomegalovirus exposure and HLA in healthy donors. Overall study results and limits: The authors later linked a missense DCLRE1C variant to TCR beta V- and J-gene trimming. Highly shared variants forming one cluster were likely a sequencing artifact.

About this clone: Antigen: not known.

The PCR had 60 Vbeta and 13 Jbeta primers. Assay: immunoSEQ multiplex PCR; the TCRdb copy retains only in-frame clones and omits some. The table counts approximately 110,000 clones; over 2% lies in the top ten. The V gene lost 3 bases and the J gene lost 2 bases, with 18 bases spanning the gap. Germline V gives CDR1 SGDLS, CDR2 YYNGEE. The CDR3 consists of 16 residues. Material: PBMCs. The source is a man aged 35 to 55 in good health and CMV-seronegative. V gene TRBV9 combines with J gene TRBJ2-7, with a tentative D call TRBD2 (6 bases). The CDR3 region has the DNA TGTGCCAGCAGCGACTGGGTTTCTAGCGAACCCTACGAGCAGTACTTC. It yields the protein CASSDWVSSEPYEQYF.